This TCR beta chain stems from a study of low-dose radiotherapy and immunotherapy resistance in tumors. Looking at the study overall: Per fraction, Cohort 1 was given 0.5 Gy every 2 weeks, for a total of 6.5 Gy. Intravenous ipilimumab 1 mg/kg every six weeks was given with nivolumab 240 mg every two weeks.

Time point here: after trial treatment. Documented treatment: LDRT plus nivolumab, ipilimumab, low-dose cyclophosphamide and aspirin (RACIN trial). The donors' regimen was nivolumab, ipilimumab, aspirin, low-dose cyclophosphamide and low-dose radiotherapy. V dropped 3 bases and J dropped 1 base, with 10 bases sitting between them. The germline CDR1 and CDR2 sequences are KGHDR and SFDVKD. CDR3 length: 15 residues. This clonotype was picked up many times. With a V-primer adapter and a constant-region primer, TCRs were amplified for 20 to 25 PCR cycles. The authors amplified isolated mRNA by in vitro transcription. Each CDR3 protein gets one entry after TCRdb re-called the reads with MiXCR. The sample has some 52,000 distinct CDR3 sequences; 33% are singletons.

The rearrangement joins TRBV24-1 to TRBJ2-3; possible D gene TRBD1, 5 bases. The source is a male donor with rectosigmoid adenocarcinoma. Material: PBMCs, obtained after low-dose radiotherapy plus immunotherapy. CDR3 loop: CATSDPRARTDTQYF. The CDR3 DNA is TGTGCCACCAGTGATCCCAGGGCTCGCACAGATACGCAGTATTTT.